This T cell receptor (beta chain) derives from a study of T-cell memory formation after mild COVID-19. Notes on the study in general: Clones that shrank (day 15 to 85) were balanced CD4/CD8, whereas later expanders leaned CD4+.

Concerning this clonotype itself: The antigen is undetermined.

After 5'RACE with constant-segment primers, TCR alpha and TCR beta cDNA libraries carrying sample barcodes and UMIs were obtained. TCRdb analysed the 5' RACE reads with MiXCR anew, one entry per CDR3 protein. The data show hundreds of thousands of distinct CDR3 sequences, 20% to 25% seen once. Trimming at V came to 2 bases and at J to 8 bases, leaving 7 bases not matched to a gene. The CDR3 spans 15 residues. Germline V gene sequence: CDR1 LNHNV, CDR2 YYDKDF (reference sequence). The clonotype was recovered from an adult woman who had mild COVID-19 (a few samples of this study predate the infection). Cell type and time point are not known. The chain recombines TRBV15 with TRBJ2-1; TRBD1 aligns across 9 bases. The sample consisted of PBMCs or a T cell subset sorted from them (not recorded which). CDR3 protein: CATSRLQQGADEQFF. CDR3 DNA sequence: TGTGCCACCAGCAGACTTCAACAGGGGGCTGATGAGCAGTTCTTC.